The 25 T cell receptor beta chains reported below all come from one sample, sequenced in a study of blood T cell repertoires in COVID-19. The assay was immunoSEQ multiplex PCR, and TCRdb's table has in-frame clones only and misses some. This sample carries 150,000 to 200,000 clones, about 88% of them seen once, and the ten largest clones take 7%. The specimen was peripheral blood. The receptors were sampled from a woman older than 75 in a cohort sampled during active or convalescent COVID-19.

In nucleotides, the CDR3 is TGTGCCAGCAGCTTAGAGGCTGGGACAGGCACTGAAGCTTTCTTT. Protein sequence: CASSLEAGTGTEAFF. This chain connects TRBV7-2 to TRBJ1-1; 8 nucleotides agree with TRBD1. V trimming: 1 base; J trimming: 4 bases; junction bases outside the gene matches: 5. This CDR3 has 15 amino acids. CDR1 SGHTA and CDR2 FQGNSA come from the germline V gene.

The rearrangement uses TRBV19 and TRBJ1-4, with 9 bases lining up with TRBD1. The J segment lost 7 bases and the V segment lost 6 bases, leaving 6 bases of the junction unmatched. The germline CDR1 and CDR2 sequences are LNHDA and SQIVND (reference sequence). The CDR3 runs 14 residues. CDR3 DNA: TGTGCCAGTAGACCGGGACAGGGAGGTGAAAAACTGTTTTTT. It encodes CASRPGQGGEKLFF.

J is TRBJ2-2 and V is TRBV6-4, with D uncertain. The CDR3 totals 13 residues. Germline CDR1 reads MRHNA; CDR2 reads SNTAGT. Trimming cost V 8 bases and J 3 bases, with 10 bases left between them. DNA of the CDR3: TGTGCCAGCGGTGGCGCCGACACCGGGGAGCTGTTTTTT. Its protein is CASGGADTGELFF.

A few counts support this clone. The J gene is TRBJ1-1, the V gene TRBV19, with a tentative D call TRBD1 (5 bases). Germline CDR1 reads LNHDA; CDR2 reads SQIVND (reference sequence). CDR3 size: 16 residues. V gave up 5 bases and J gave up 3 bases, with 19 bases separating them. CDR3 region: CASSPWMGQRDTEAFF. The DNA for the CDR3 is TGTGCCAGTAGTCCATGGATGGGGCAGCGGGACACTGAAGCTTTCTTT.

This chain links TRBV28 with TRBJ1-2, with 8 bases identical to TRBD1. J lost 4 bases, V lost 8 bases, and 12 bases had no gene match. The germline V gene has CDR1 MDHEN and CDR2 SYDVKM. This CDR3 region has 15 residues. The CDR3 here is CASHGTGGLSYGYTF. Here the CDR3 DNA reads TGTGCCAGCCACGGAACAGGGGGACTTAGCTATGGCTACACCTTC.

V gene TRBV9 combines with J gene TRBJ1-3, with 7 nucleotides matching TRBD1. Germline loops: CDR1 SGDLS, CDR2 YYNGEE. With 0 bases clipped from V and 2 bases from J, the junction kept 5 bases outside the gene matches. The CDR3 loop spans 16 amino acids. CDR3 protein: CASSVGQGGTGNTIYF. For the CDR3, the DNA is TGTGCCAGCAGCGTAGGACAGGGAGGAACTGGAAACACCATATATTTT.

This chain connects TRBV5-5 to TRBJ2-7; tentative D call: TRBD1 (5 bases). V lost 2 bases, J lost 7 bases, and 13 bases lay in between. This CDR3 region has 13 residues. Germline CDR1 is SGHKS and CDR2 is YYEKEE (reference sequence). The CDR3 is CASSLWNRQEQYF. In DNA form, the CDR3 reads TGTGCCAGCAGCTTATGGAACAGACAGGAGCAGTACTTC.

This chain joins TRBV11-3 and TRBJ1-6, with a possible D match to TRBD1 (6 bases). This CDR3 has 12 residues. CDR1 SGHNT and CDR2 YENEEA come from the germline V gene. The V end was cut by 5 bases, the J end by 11 bases, with 10 bases between. CDR3 protein: CASSRGGPPLHF. In DNA form, the CDR3 reads TGTGCCAGCAGCCGGGGGGGGCCACCCCTCCACTTT. The full variable domain, with the rest looked up from reference TRBV11-3 and TRBJ1-6, is EAGVVQSPRYKIIEKKQPVAFWCNPISGHNTLYWYLQNLGQGPELLIRYENEEAVDDSQLPKDRFSAERLKGVDSTLKIQPAELGDSAVYLCASSRGGPPLHFGNGTRLTVT.

This rearrangement joins TRBV18 to TRBJ1-2; the D is unclear. The CDR3 length is 13 residues. V was cut by 6 bases and J by 3 bases, with 11 bases left in between. Germline lookup yields CDR1 KGHSH and CDR2 LQKENI. This CDR3 reads CASSPGADYGYTF. In nucleotides, the CDR3 is TGTGCCAGCTCCCCTGGCGCGGACTATGGCTACACCTTC.

This clone has only a few counts. V is TRBV4-3 and J is TRBJ1-4, with a weak D call TRBD1 (5 bases). Per germline, CDR1 LGHNA and CDR2 YSLEER. The length of the CDR3 is 16 residues. With 4 bases removed from V and 0 bases from J, the gap between germline ends came to 12 bases. DNA for the CDR3: TGCGCCAGCAGCCCGGTAGGAGGGGCAACTAATGAAAAACTGTTTTTT. Its protein product is CASSPVGGATNEKLFF.

This clone has a handful of counts. The DNA of the CDR3 is TGTGCCAGCGGACAGGGGGATTTGGTCTATGGCTACACCTTC. It yields the protein CASGQGDLVYGYTF. The chain recombines TRBV7-9 with TRBJ1-2; 10 nucleotides match TRBD1. This CDR3 region has 14 residues. The ends lost 8 bases at V and 4 bases at J; junction bases unmatched: 7. Germline CDR1 is SEHNR and CDR2 is FQNEAQ (reference sequence).

This chain joins TRBV20-1 and TRBJ2-7, with D possibly being TRBD1 (5 bases). Germline CDR1 reads DFQATT; CDR2 reads SNEGSKA (reference sequence). Deletions cut 3 bases from V and 0 bases from J, with 6 bases between. The CDR3 covers 12 residues. CDR3 sequence: CSASQGSYEQYF. The CDR3 DNA follows: TGCAGTGCTAGTCAGGGCTCCTACGAGCAGTACTTC.

This chain uses TRBV7-9 with TRBJ1-1; 7 bases align to TRBD1. Germline V lookup: CDR1 SEHNR, CDR2 FQNEAQ (reference sequence). There are 13 residues in the CDR3. Germline trimming cut 4 bases from V and 5 bases from J; bases unmatched to any gene: 4. The CDR3 here is CASSSGQRTEAFF. DNA of the CDR3: TGTGCCAGCAGCTCGGGACAGCGGACTGAAGCTTTCTTT.

The J gene is TRBJ2-1, the V gene TRBV6-2 or TRBV6-3; D perhaps matches TRBD2 (5 bases). The V end was cut by 2 bases, the J end by 0 bases, with 23 bases between. CDR1 is MNHEY and CDR2 is SVGEGT in the germline V gene. This CDR3 is 20 amino acids long. The CDR3 region is CASSYNSLARRTHSYNEQFF. The CDR3, as DNA: TGTGCCAGCAGTTACAATTCTCTAGCCCGCCGTACCCACTCCTACAATGAGCAGTTCTTC.

The chain combines TRBV6-5 with TRBJ1-6, with D unclear. The V and J ends lost 7 bases and 9 bases respectively, with 10 bases between them. The CDR3 contains 12 residues. CDR1 and CDR2 from the germline V gene are MNHEY and SVGAGI. The CDR3 sequence: CASMYRGSPLHF. CDR3 DNA sequence: TGTGCCAGCATGTACCGGGGTTCACCCCTCCACTTT.

This clone was seen once. The rearrangement joins TRBV30 to TRBJ1-6; no firm D call. Germline values: CDR1 GTSNPN, CDR2 SVGIG (reference sequence). V lost 3 bases and J 2 bases, leaving 8 bases between the germline ends. This CDR3 contains 14 residues. Here the CDR3 DNA reads TGTGCCTGGAGCCGGGAAGCCTATAATTCACCCCTCCACTTT. It encodes CAWSREAYNSPLHF.

V is TRBV5-1 and J is TRBJ1-5; TRBD1 agrees at 9 bases. The V and J ends lost 5 bases and 8 bases, in that order; junction bases with no gene match: 11. Germline assignment: CDR1 SGHRS and CDR2 YFSETQ. The CDR3 runs to 15 residues. The CDR3 spells CASSIAGTGTEPQHF. The CDR3 bases are TGCGCCAGCAGTATCGCAGGGACAGGGACCGAGCCCCAGCATTTT.

This clone was recorded only once. The DNA of the CDR3 is TGTGCCAGCAGTTTATTGCGGGAGGGCTATTTATTGAGCAATGAGCAGTTCTTC. Its translation is CASSLLREGYLLSNEQFF. The V and J genes are TRBV27 and TRBJ2-1, with TRBD2 matching over 9 bases. Germline trimming cut 1 base from V and 6 bases from J; bases unmatched to any gene: 13. The CDR3 has 18 residues. Germline V gene data show CDR1 as MNHEY and CDR2 as SMNVEV (reference sequence).

The chain combines TRBV6-2 or TRBV6-3 with TRBJ1-5; 9 bases are shared with TRBD1. The CDR3 runs to 18 residues. Germline CDR1 reads MNHEY; CDR2 reads SVGEGT. V was clipped by 4 bases and J by 4 bases; unmatched bases: 14. The CDR3 bases are TGTGCCAGCAGTTCGGGACAGGGTCTGTTATTAGTGAATCAGCCCCAGCATTTT. Protein product: CASSSGQGLLLVNQPQHF.

The sample holds one count of this clone. This chain links TRBV19 with TRBJ1-5; 7 bases map to TRBD1. This CDR3 spans 14 amino acids. J was trimmed by 3 bases and V by 4 bases; bases with no gene match: 3. Per germline, CDR1 LNHDA and CDR2 SQIVND (reference sequence). CDR3 DNA sequence: TGTGCCAGTAGTACGGGACAGCCCAATCAGCCCCAGCATTTT. Translating it yields CASSTGQPNQPQHF.

This chain links TRBV5-1 with TRBJ2-1, with 10 bases fitting TRBD1. V lost 2 bases to trimming and J lost 8 bases; unmatched junction nucleotides: 7. The length of the CDR3 is 15 residues. Looked up from germline, CDR1 is SGHRS and CDR2 is YFSETQ. The CDR3 DNA sequence: TGCGCCAGCAGCTTCCGGGGACAGGGGACCGATGAGCAGTTCTTC. Translating gives CASSFRGQGTDEQFF.

The rearrangement links TRBV6-1 to TRBJ2-1; 7 bases align to TRBD2. V lost 0 bases and J lost 6; bases outside the gene matches: 2. This CDR3 is built from 14 residues. Germline V gene lookup returns CDR1 MNHNS and CDR2 SASEGT. The CDR3 DNA sequence: TGTGCCAGCAGTGAAGCGGGAGGGGTCAATGAGCAGTTCTTC. Its translation: CASSEAGGVNEQFF.

The chain carries TRBV6-5 and TRBJ1-3, with D maybe TRBD1 (6 bases). The germline V gene has CDR1 MNHEY and CDR2 SVGAGI. The CDR3 consists of 14 residues. V dropped 8 bases and J dropped 4 bases, with 15 bases sitting between them. CDR3 sequence reads: CASHKKGGGNTIYF. CDR3 nucleotides: TGTGCCAGCCATAAAAAAGGGGGAGGAAACACCATATATTTT.

The chain uses TRBV18 and TRBJ2-3, with 8 bases fitting TRBD1. The CDR3 spans 16 residues. Germline loops: CDR1 KGHSH, CDR2 LQKENI. Trimming removed 2 bases from V and 0 bases from J; junction bases left unmatched: 4. Here the CDR3 DNA reads TGTGCCAGCTCACCAGGATGGACAGGGAGCACAGATACGCAGTATTTT. Amino acids: CASSPGWTGSTDTQYF.

The V and J genes are TRBV9 and TRBJ2-3, with D possibly matching TRBD1 (5 bases). Germline CDR1 reads SGDLS; CDR2 reads YYNGEE. V was trimmed by 0 bases and J by 3 bases, leaving 11 bases between them. There are 15 residues in the CDR3. The CDR3 is CASSVAVGRTDTQYF. CDR3 nucleotide sequence: TGTGCCAGCAGCGTAGCTGTGGGGCGTACAGATACGCAGTATTTT.